Listed here are 10 T cell receptor beta chains from one sample, sequenced in a study of T cell responses to AZD1222 COVID-19 vaccine. Sequencing was performed with immunoSEQ multiplex PCR; in TCRdb, only in-frame clones are kept and a portion is missing. This table holds 65,000 to 85,000 clones, 88% found once. Sample: peripheral blood, taken on day 0 of AZD1222 vaccination. These receptors all come from an adult in good health.

V and J are TRBV4-2 and TRBJ2-1; 11 positions agree with TRBD1. The CDR3 totals 16 residues. In germline, CDR1 is LGHNA, CDR2 YNFKEQ. J lost 7 bases, V lost 0 bases, and 5 bases had no gene match. CDR3: CASSQDWDRGLNEQFF. DNA for the CDR3: TGTGCCAGCAGCCAAGATTGGGACAGGGGGTTGAATGAGCAGTTCTTC.

The chain recombines TRBV27 with TRBJ2-3, with TRBD1 as a possible D gene (6 bases). V shed 6 bases and J shed 4 bases, with 14 bases lying between them. Germline CDR1 MNHEY, CDR2 SMNVEV (reference sequence). CDR3 length equals 14 residues. The CDR3 reads CASRDSPSPDTQYF. The CDR3 coding sequence is TGTGCCAGCAGGGACAGTCCTTCCCCAGATACGCAGTATTTT.

The chain joins TRBV27 to TRBJ1-1, with D tentatively TRBD1 (6 bases). Between the trimmed V and J ends, which lost 6 bases and 1 base, there was a span of 18 bases. CDR3 size: 16 residues. Germline V gene lookup returns CDR1 MNHEY and CDR2 SMNVEV (reference sequence). The chain's CDR3 is CASRPLSGRGNTEAFF. In DNA form, the CDR3 reads TGTGCCAGCAGGCCTTTGAGTGGCAGGGGGAACACTGAAGCTTTCTTT.

The CDR3 loop reads CASSLARLGLGTGELFF. CDR3 in DNA: TGTGCCAGCAGCTTAGCGCGACTGGGGTTAGGGACCGGGGAGCTGTTTTTT. V is TRBV11-1 and J is TRBJ2-2; D unclear. The V gene's germline CDR1 is SGHAT and CDR2 FQDESV (reference sequence). Trimming shortened V by 0 bases and J by 5 bases, and 16 bases separated the two germline ends. The CDR3 contains 17 residues.

The chain has TRBV23-1 and TRBJ2-7, with unresolved D. TRBV23-1 is annotated as an ORF whose role is uncertain. With 7 bases removed from V and 5 bases from J, the gap between germline ends came to 12 bases. The CDR3 runs to 12 residues. CDR3 nucleotides: TGCGCCAGCACCCGTTTCGACAACGAGCAGTACGTC. Translating it yields CASTRFDNEQYV.

The V gene is TRBV18, the J gene TRBJ2-2; D call uncertain. Germline CDR1 KGHSH, CDR2 LQKENI. This CDR3 is built from 16 residues. The V end lost 3 bases, the J end lost 2 bases, and 13 bases lay between the germline ends. CDR3 sequence: CASSPDASLNTGELFF. The CDR3 DNA follows: TGTGCCAGCTCACCTGACGCCTCGCTAAACACCGGGGAGCTGTTTTTT.

This chain links TRBV5-1 with TRBJ1-2; no clear D gene. The germline V gene has CDR1 SGHRS and CDR2 YFSETQ. V gave up 6 bases and J gave up 0 bases, with 15 bases separating them. This CDR3 is built from 15 residues. Written as DNA, the CDR3 is TGCGCCAGCAAAACTTCCCGGACTACTAACTATGGCTACACCTTC. Its protein product is CASKTSRTTNYGYTF. The full variable domain, rest sourced from reference TRBV5-1 and TRBJ1-2, is KAGVTQTPRYLIKTRGQQVTLSCSPISGHRSVSWYQQTPGQGLQFLFEYFSETQRNKGNFPGRFSGRQFSNSRSEMNVSTLELGDSALYLCASKTSRTTNYGYTFGSGTRLTVV.

This clone was recorded once. The V and J genes are TRBV2 and TRBJ2-3, with D maybe TRBD1 (6 bases). This CDR3 has 16 amino acids. In germline, CDR1 is SNHLY, CDR2 FYNNEI. The V gene lost 1 base and the J gene lost 0 bases, with 11 bases spanning the gap. This chain's CDR3 is CASSEEGDPSTDTQYF. In DNA form, the CDR3 reads TGTGCCAGCAGTGAAGAGGGGGACCCTAGCACAGATACGCAGTATTTT.

This clone was recorded once. The chain has TRBV10-2 and TRBJ1-3; weak D call: TRBD1 (5 bases). The CDR3 is made up of 12 amino acids. Germline V gives CDR1 WSHSY, CDR2 SAAADI. Between the trimmed V and J ends, which lost 4 bases and 4 bases, there was a span of 5 bases. The CDR3 region has the DNA TGCGCCAGCAGTGGGGACGGAAACACCATATATTTT. It codes for CASSGDGNTIYF.

This clone was recorded once. The V gene is TRBV4-1, the J gene TRBJ2-3; 11 nucleotides align to TRBD2. Germline CDR1 MGHRA, CDR2 YSYEKL. The V segment lost 3 bases and the J segment 4 bases; nucleotides outside the gene matches: 6. The CDR3 has 16 residues. Written as DNA, the CDR3 is TGCGCCAGCAGCCAGGTAACTAGCGGGAGCGCAGATACGCAGTATTTT. Translated, it gives CASSQVTSGSADTQYF.